These 12 T cell receptor beta chains were sequenced from one sample in a study of blood T cell repertoires in COVID-19. Clones were sequenced by immunoSEQ multiplex PCR, and TCRdb holds only the in-frame ones, with some missing. The profile shows 100,000 to 150,000 clones, 88% of them singletons. The specimen sequenced was peripheral blood. These receptors came from a man in his fifties with acute or convalescent COVID-19.

The rearrangement joins TRBV27 to TRBJ2-1, with 7 bases fitting TRBD1. Germline values: CDR1 MNHEY, CDR2 SMNVEV (reference sequence). The V segment lost 6 bases and the J segment 6 bases; nucleotides outside the gene matches: 8. The CDR3 totals 14 residues. The CDR3 is CASRGDRARNEQFF. CDR3 bases: TGTGCCAGCAGAGGAGACAGGGCTCGCAATGAGCAGTTCTTC.

In its sample, this clone was seen a few times. This sequence joins TRBV18 and TRBJ2-7; D is possibly TRBD2 (5 bases). Between the trimmed V and J ends, which lost 2 bases and 3 bases, there was a span of 11 bases. Germline CDR1 KGHSH, CDR2 LQKENI. This CDR3 region has 14 residues. CDR3 amino acids: CASSPTADNYEQYF. The CDR3 DNA reads as TGTGCCAGCTCACCAACAGCGGATAACTACGAGCAGTACTTC.

The V and J genes are TRBV11-2 and TRBJ2-5, with D tentatively TRBD2 (5 bases). The CDR3 has 14 residues. Germline V CDR1 and CDR2: SGHAT, FQNNGV. Trimming shortened V by 5 bases and J by 2 bases, and 12 bases separated the two germline ends. The CDR3: CASSPGLDQETQYF. CDR3 coding DNA: TGTGCCAGCAGCCCCGGACTGGATCAAGAGACCCAGTACTTC.

J is TRBJ2-3 and V is TRBV4-1; possible D gene TRBD2, 6 bases. CDR3 length: 14 amino acids. CDR1 and CDR2 (germline): MGHRA, YSYEKL. The V gene lost 10 bases and the J gene lost 0 bases, with 14 bases spanning the gap. The CDR3 loop is CATRLGRSTDTQYF. CDR3 nucleotide sequence: TGCGCCACCCGACTAGGTCGAAGCACAGATACGCAGTATTTT.

The V and J genes are TRBV6-5 and TRBJ1-2, with D uncertain. Germline CDR1 MNHEY, CDR2 SVGAGI. The CDR3 runs to 14 residues. Trimming took 5 bases from V and 2 from J, leaving 12 bases between them. CDR3 bases: TGTGCCAGCAGTCTCGACGGGGAGAACTATGGCTACACCTTC. Encoded protein: CASSLDGENYGYTF.

V is TRBV7-3 and J is TRBJ2-1; TRBD2 aligns across 13 bases. The CDR3 length is 15 residues. The J segment lost 10 bases and the V segment lost 5 bases, leaving 8 bases of the junction unmatched. Germline V lookup: CDR1 SGHTA, CDR2 FQGTGA. The CDR3 spells CASSQTSGGAQEQFF. The CDR3 DNA reads as TGTGCCAGCAGCCAAACTAGCGGGGGGGCACAGGAGCAGTTCTTC.

The table lists this clone with a few counts. The genes are TRBV6-1 and TRBJ2-7; D uncertain. V lost 1 base and J 2 bases, leaving 12 bases between the germline ends. The CDR3 has 15 amino acids. Per germline, CDR1 MNHNS and CDR2 SASEGT. This CDR3 is CASSEDDTAPYEQYF. The CDR3 DNA is TGTGCCAGCAGTGAAGACGACACGGCTCCCTACGAGCAGTACTTC.

The rearrangement links TRBV2 to TRBJ1-6; TRBD1 matches at 11 bases. V lost 6 bases to trimming and J lost 10 bases; unmatched junction nucleotides: 8. CDR1 SNHLY and CDR2 FYNNEI come from the germline V gene. CDR3 length: 15 amino acids. CDR3 protein: CASRPVGQGESPLHF. For the CDR3, the DNA is TGTGCCAGCAGGCCCGTGGGACAGGGGGAATCACCCCTCCACTTT.

This chain connects TRBV19 to TRBJ1-2; D may be TRBD1 (5 bases). V was trimmed by 5 bases and J by 3 bases, leaving 16 bases between them. Germline assignment: CDR1 LNHDA and CDR2 SQIVND (reference sequence). The CDR3 extends over 15 amino acids. DNA for the CDR3: TGTGCCAGTAGTCACTGGAGCAGGGTTGACTATGGCTACACCTTC. Protein: CASSHWSRVDYGYTF.

The rearrangement joins TRBV10-3 to TRBJ2-2; D might be TRBD2 (5 bases). V lost 0 bases and J lost 4, with 9 bases in between. The CDR3 is 15 amino acids. Germline CDR1 reads ENHRY; CDR2 reads SYGVKD. The CDR3 sequence: CAISESIRGTGELFF. The CDR3, as DNA: TGTGCCATCAGTGAGTCGATTCGGGGCACCGGGGAGCTGTTTTTT.

The chain links TRBV5-4 to TRBJ1-2, with TRBD1 matching 10 bases. Germline values: CDR1 SGHNT, CDR2 YYREEE (reference sequence). J lost 8 bases, V lost 2 bases, and 9 bases had no gene match. CDR3 length: 15 amino acids. CDR3: CASSFLSTGGGGYTF. The CDR3 DNA follows: TGTGCCAGCAGCTTTCTTTCGACAGGGGGCGGGGGCTACACCTTC.

The V and J genes are TRBV7-2 and TRBJ1-2; the D is unclear. The length of the CDR3 is 15 residues. V was shortened by 2 bases and J by 1 base, with 11 bases between the two germline ends. Germline CDR1 and CDR2: SGHTA and FQGNSA. CDR3 nucleotides: TGTGCCAGCAGCTTACGGACGGGGATTAACTATGGCTACACCTTC. Translating gives CASSLRTGINYGYTF.